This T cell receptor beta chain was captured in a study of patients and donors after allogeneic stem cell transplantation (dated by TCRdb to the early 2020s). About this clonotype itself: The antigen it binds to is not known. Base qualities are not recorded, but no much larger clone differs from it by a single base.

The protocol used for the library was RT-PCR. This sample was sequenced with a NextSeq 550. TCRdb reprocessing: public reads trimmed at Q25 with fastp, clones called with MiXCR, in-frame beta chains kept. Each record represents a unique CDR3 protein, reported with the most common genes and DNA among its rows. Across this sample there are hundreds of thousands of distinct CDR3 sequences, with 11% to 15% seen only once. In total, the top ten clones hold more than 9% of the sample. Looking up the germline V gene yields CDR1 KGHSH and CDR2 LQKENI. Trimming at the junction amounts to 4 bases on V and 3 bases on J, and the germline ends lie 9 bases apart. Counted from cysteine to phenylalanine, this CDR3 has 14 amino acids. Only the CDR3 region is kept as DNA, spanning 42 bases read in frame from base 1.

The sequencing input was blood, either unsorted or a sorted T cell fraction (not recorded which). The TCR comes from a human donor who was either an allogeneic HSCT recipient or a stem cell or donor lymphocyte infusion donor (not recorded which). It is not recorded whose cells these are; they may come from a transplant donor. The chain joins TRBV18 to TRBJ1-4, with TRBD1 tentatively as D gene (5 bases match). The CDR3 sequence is CASSRSTANEKLFF. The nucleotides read TGTGCCAGCTCACGGTCGACAGCTAATGAAAAACTGTTTTTT.